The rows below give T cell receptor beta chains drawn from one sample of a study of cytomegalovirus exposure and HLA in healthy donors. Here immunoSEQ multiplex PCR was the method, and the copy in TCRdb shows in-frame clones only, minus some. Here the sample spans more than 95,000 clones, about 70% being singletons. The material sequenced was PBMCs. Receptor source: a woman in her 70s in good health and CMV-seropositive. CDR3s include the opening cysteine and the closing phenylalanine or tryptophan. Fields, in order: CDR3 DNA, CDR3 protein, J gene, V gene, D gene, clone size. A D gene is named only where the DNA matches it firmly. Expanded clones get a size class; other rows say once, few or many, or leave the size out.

TGTGCCATCAATTCCATCCCGGGACAGGGAGATAGCAATCAGCCCCAGCATTTT	CAINSIPGQGDSNQPQHF	TRBJ1-5	TRBV10-3	TRBD1	NA
TGTGCCAGCAGGCCGGGACAGGGCAACACCGGGGAGCTGTTTTTT	CASRPGQGNTGELFF	TRBJ2-2	TRBV7-9	TRBD1	few
TGTGCCAGCTCACCACCGGGCGGGAATCAGCCCCAGCATTTT	CASSPPGGNQPQHF	TRBJ1-5	TRBV18	NA	NA
TGCGCCAGCAGGTACCGTTTACCGGACAGTTTCTCTGGGGCCAACGTCCTGACTTTC	CASRYRLPDSFSGANVLTF	TRBJ2-6	TRBV5-1	NA	NA
TGTGCCAGCTCACCACCGTCAAGCAATCAGCCCCAGCATTTT	CASSPPSSNQPQHF	TRBJ1-5	TRBV18	NA	NA
TGTGCCAGCCTCCCTGGCGGAAGCACAGATACGCAGTATTTT	CASLPGGSTDTQYF	TRBJ2-3	TRBV28	NA	NA
TGTGCCAGCAGTTCCGGAGGGTGGAACACTGAAGCTTTCTTT	CASSSGGWNTEAFF	TRBJ1-1	TRBV28	NA	NA
TGCGCCAGCAGCCAAGATCCTCAGTCTAATGAAAAACTGTTTTTT	CASSQDPQSNEKLFF	TRBJ1-4	TRBV4-3	NA	few
TGTGCCAGCAGTTTAACGACAGGGGGCGCGTCTGGAAACACCATATATTTT	CASSLTTGGASGNTIYF	TRBJ1-3	TRBV28	TRBD1	once
TGTGCCAGCAGGGACACAGGGAACTATGGCTACACCTTC	CASRDTGNYGYTF	TRBJ1-2	TRBV6-4	NA	NA
TGCGCCAGCAGCGTGTTAGCGGGGAATGAGCAGTTCTTC	CASSVLAGNEQFF	TRBJ2-1	TRBV5-1	TRBD2	few
TGTGCCAGCAGTGATGACATGGTCCCAGGCTCTGGGGCCAACGTCCTGACTTTC	CASSDDMVPGSGANVLTF	TRBJ2-6	TRBV25-1	NA	NA
TGTGCCAGCAGAACCGACATGTTAGGCGAGCAGTACTTC	CASRTDMLGEQYF	TRBJ2-7	TRBV2	NA	NA
TGTGCCAGCAGTTCGGGACAGGGGGGTGGCTACACCTTC	CASSSGQGGGYTF	TRBJ1-2	TRBV28	TRBD1	NA
TGTGCCAGCAGGGGACAGGGGGCAGGCACTAATGAAAAACTGTTTTTT	CASRGQGAGTNEKLFF	TRBJ1-4	TRBV2	TRBD1	NA
TGTGCCAGCAGCTTAAAGGGCGGGGGGGCTGATGAGCAGTTCTTC	CASSLKGGGADEQFF	TRBJ2-1	TRBV7-3	TRBD2	NA
TGTGCCTGGAGTGTAGGACAGGGAGGGTCACCCCTCCACTTT	CAWSVGQGGSPLHF	TRBJ1-6	TRBV30	TRBD1	NA
TGTGCCAGCAGCTTTGGGGCGGCTGACTATGGCTACACCTTC	CASSFGAADYGYTF	TRBJ1-2	TRBV5-4	NA	NA
TGTGCCAGCAGGCGGGGGGCCGCGGCCGAGCAGTACTTC	CASRRGAAAEQYF	TRBJ2-7	TRBV28	TRBD2	NA
TGTGCCAGTAGTTCCCGGACTAGCGGGAGTGGGAGACCGGACGAGCAGTACTTC	CASSSRTSGSGRPDEQYF	TRBJ2-7	TRBV19	TRBD2	NA
TGTGCCAGCAGTTTTAGGACAGGGGGCTATGGCTACACCTTC	CASSFRTGGYGYTF	TRBJ1-2	TRBV6-5	TRBD1	few
TGCAGCGTTGCCAGCTCCTATAATTCACCCCTCCACTTT	CSVASSYNSPLHF	TRBJ1-6	TRBV29-1	NA	NA
TGCAGCGTTAGGAGAGAATCTAGCACAGATACGCAGTATTTT	CSVRRESSTDTQYF	TRBJ2-3	TRBV29-1	NA	NA
TGTTCCAGCAGCTTCTACCAGGGTAGAGAGACCCAGTACTTC	CSSSFYQGRETQYF	TRBJ2-5	TRBV7-9	NA	NA